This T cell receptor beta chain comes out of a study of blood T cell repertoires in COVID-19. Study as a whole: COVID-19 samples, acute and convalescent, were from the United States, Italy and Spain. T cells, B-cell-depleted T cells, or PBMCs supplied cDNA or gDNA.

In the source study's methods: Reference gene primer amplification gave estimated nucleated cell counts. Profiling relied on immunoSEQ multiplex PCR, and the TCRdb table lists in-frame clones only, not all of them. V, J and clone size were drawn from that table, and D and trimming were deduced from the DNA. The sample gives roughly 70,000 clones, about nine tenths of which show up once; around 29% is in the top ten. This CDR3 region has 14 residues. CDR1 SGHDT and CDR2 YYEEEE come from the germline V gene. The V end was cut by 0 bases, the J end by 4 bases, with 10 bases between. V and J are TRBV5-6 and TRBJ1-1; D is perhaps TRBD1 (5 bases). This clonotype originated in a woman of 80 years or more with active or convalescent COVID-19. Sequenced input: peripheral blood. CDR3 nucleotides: TGTGCCAGCAGCTTGGGACAGTCCCGCACTGAAGCTTTCTTT. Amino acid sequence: CASSLGQSRTEAFF.